The T cell receptor beta chain described here comes from a study of T cell changes during pregnancy in multiple sclerosis. CDR1 and CDR2 (germline): SGHVS, FNYEAQ. The CDR3 totals 15 residues. J lost 3 bases, V lost 7 bases, and 4 bases had no gene match. Produced via immunoSEQ multiplex PCR; TCRdb's table is partial and in-frame only. The sample carries about 69,000 clones, 85% to 95% recorded once. This chain links TRBV7-6 with TRBJ2-1, with 12 bases matching TRBD2. The clonotype comes from a female donor in good health, enrolled as a control in a pregnancy study. Sequencing was performed on peripheral blood, taken in the third trimester of pregnancy. CDR3 sequence reads: CASIRTSGNYNEQFF. CDR3 DNA: TGTGCCAGCATCCGGACTAGCGGGAACTACAATGAGCAGTTCTTC.